This entry lists 6 T cell receptor beta chains sequenced from one sample in a study of control samples from healthy donors and cancer patients. Data came from immunoSEQ multiplex PCR; TCRdb stores just in-frame clones and leaves some out. This sample yields 100,000 to 150,000 clones, of which approximately 92% are seen a single time; about 2.5% belongs to the top ten. Sequenced input: blood. These receptors all stem from a man between 40 and 49 years old in good health.

V gene TRBV2 combines with J gene TRBJ1-4, with D hard to call. The CDR3 runs 12 residues. V was shortened by 3 bases and J by 8 bases, with 7 bases between the two germline ends. Germline values: CDR1 SNHLY, CDR2 FYNNEI. The CDR3: CASSEWREKLFF. The CDR3 DNA reads TGTGCCAGCAGTGAGTGGAGAGAAAAACTGTTTTTT.

The chain is built from TRBV15 and TRBJ1-4, with D perhaps TRBD1 (6 bases). In germline, CDR1 is LNHNV, CDR2 YYDKDF (reference sequence). The CDR3 is made up of 15 amino acids. V was clipped by 1 base and J by 0 bases, with 6 bases between them. CDR3 sequence: CATSRGTATNEKLFF. The CDR3 nucleotides are TGTGCCACCAGCAGAGGGACAGCAACTAATGAAAAACTGTTTTTT. The full variable domain, in which reference TRBV15 and TRBJ1-4 provide the parts outside the CDR3, is DAMVIQNPRYQVTQFGKPVTLSCSQTLNHNVMYWYQQKSSQAPKLLFHYYDKDFNNEADTPDNFQSRRPNTSFCFLDIRSPGLGDTAMYLCATSRGTATNEKLFFGSGTQLSVL.

The chain couples TRBV6-1 to TRBJ1-4; maybe TRBD1 (6 bases). CDR3 length: 17 residues. Per the germline V gene, CDR1 is MNHNS and CDR2 is SASEGT. The V end was cut by 4 bases, the J end by 5 bases, with 20 bases between. CDR3 loop: CASSVDQMGGRNEKLFF. The CDR3 DNA is TGTGCCAGCAGTGTGGACCAAATGGGGGGCAGAAATGAAAAACTGTTTTTT.

The gene calls are TRBV18 and TRBJ2-3; the D is unclear. V was cut by 1 base and J by 0 bases, with 8 bases left in between. The CDR3 runs 15 residues. The V gene's germline CDR1 is KGHSH and CDR2 LQKENI. The CDR3 spells CASSPRTASTDTQYF. For the CDR3, the DNA is TGTGCCAGCTCACCACGTACAGCTAGCACAGATACGCAGTATTTT.

The chain uses TRBV29-1 and TRBJ2-1; no firm D call. V dropped 4 bases and J dropped 9 bases, with 13 bases sitting between them. This CDR3 spans 12 amino acids. Germline CDR1 and CDR2: SQVTM and ANQGSEA. CDR3 DNA sequence: TGCAGCGTTGTCCCCCCTGGCGTTGAGCAGTTCTTC. This translates into CSVVPPGVEQFF.

The chain combines TRBV5-1 with TRBJ1-1; 7 bases are a match to TRBD1. Unmatched junction bases numbered 6, after V lost 4 bases and J lost 0 bases. Germline loops: CDR1 SGHRS, CDR2 YFSETQ. The length of the CDR3 is 15 residues. CDR3: CASSPQTGLNTEAFF. Here the CDR3 DNA reads TGCGCCAGCAGCCCCCAGACAGGGTTGAACACTGAAGCTTTCTTT.